Below, one TCR beta chain is given with its context. Trimming took 5 bases from V and 0 from J, leaving 9 bases between them. This CDR3 has 15 residues. CDR1 is SGHRS, CDR2 YFSETQ, per germline. The source of the sample is a study of blood T cell repertoires in COVID-19. Study in general: The cDNA or gDNA used as material had been derived from T cells, B-cell-depleted T cells, or PBMCs.

TCRdb's copy holds only in-frame clones and misses some; the assay was immunoSEQ multiplex PCR. The sample holds about 260,000 clones, approximately 89% seen once. Sample: peripheral blood. The source of this sequence is a man aged 40-55 years with active or convalescent COVID-19. The chain joins TRBV5-1 to TRBJ1-6; D unclear. CDR3 region: CASRQASSYNSPLHF. The CDR3 coding sequence is TGCGCCAGCAGACAAGCTAGCTCCTATAATTCACCCCTCCACTTT.